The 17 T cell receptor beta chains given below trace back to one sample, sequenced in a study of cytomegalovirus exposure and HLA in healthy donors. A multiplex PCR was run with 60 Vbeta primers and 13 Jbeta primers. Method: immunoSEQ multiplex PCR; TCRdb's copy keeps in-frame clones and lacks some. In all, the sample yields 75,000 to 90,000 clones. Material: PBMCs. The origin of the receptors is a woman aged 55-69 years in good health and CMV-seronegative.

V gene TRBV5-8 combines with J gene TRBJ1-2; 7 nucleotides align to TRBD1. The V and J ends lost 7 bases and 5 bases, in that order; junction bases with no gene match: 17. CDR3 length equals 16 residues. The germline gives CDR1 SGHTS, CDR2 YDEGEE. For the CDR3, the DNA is TGTGCCAGCCTACACAGGGGACGATCCACTTCTTATGGCTACACCTTC. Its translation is CASLHRGRSTSYGYTF. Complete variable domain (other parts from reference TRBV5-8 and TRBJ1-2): EAGVTQSPTHLIKTRGQQATLRCSPISGHTSVYWYQQALGLGLQFLLWYDEGEERNRGNFPPRFSGRQFPNYSSELNVNALELEDSALYLCASLHRGRSTSYGYTFGSGTRLTVV.

CDR3 coding DNA: TGCGCCAGCAGCACCGGGACAGGGATTTCCGGGGAGCTGTTTTTT. It specifies CASSTGTGISGELFF. V and J are TRBV4-3 and TRBJ2-2, with 9 bases that match TRBD1. CDR1 is LGHNA and CDR2 is YSLEER in the germline V gene. The ends lost 5 bases at V and 6 bases at J; junction bases unmatched: 7. CDR3 size: 15 residues.

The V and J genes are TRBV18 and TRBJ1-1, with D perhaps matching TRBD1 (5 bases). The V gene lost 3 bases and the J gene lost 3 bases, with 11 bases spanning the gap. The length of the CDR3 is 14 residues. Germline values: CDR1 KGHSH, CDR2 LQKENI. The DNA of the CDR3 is TGTGCCAGCTCACCGTTCCGGGGGGACACTGAAGCTTTCTTT. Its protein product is CASSPFRGDTEAFF.

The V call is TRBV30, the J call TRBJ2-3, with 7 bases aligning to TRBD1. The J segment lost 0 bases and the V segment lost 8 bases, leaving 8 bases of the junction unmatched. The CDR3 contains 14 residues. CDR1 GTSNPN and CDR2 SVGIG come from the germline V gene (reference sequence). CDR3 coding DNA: TGTGCCACCAGTTGGGGACAGAGCACAGATACGCAGTATTTT. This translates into CATSWGQSTDTQYF.

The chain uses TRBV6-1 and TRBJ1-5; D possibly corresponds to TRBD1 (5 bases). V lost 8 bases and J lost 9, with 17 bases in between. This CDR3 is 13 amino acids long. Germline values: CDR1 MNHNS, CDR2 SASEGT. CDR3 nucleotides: TGTGCCAGCCATGAACAGGCCCAGCCGCCCCAGCATTTT. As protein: CASHEQAQPPQHF.

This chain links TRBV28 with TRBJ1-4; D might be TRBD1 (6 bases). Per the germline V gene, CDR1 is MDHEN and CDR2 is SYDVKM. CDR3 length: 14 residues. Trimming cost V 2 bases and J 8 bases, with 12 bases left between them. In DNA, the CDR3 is TGTGCCAGCAGTTTAATGCAGGGGTACGAAAAACTGTTTTTT. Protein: CASSLMQGYEKLFF. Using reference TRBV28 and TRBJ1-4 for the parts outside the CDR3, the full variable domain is DVKVTQSSRYLVKRTGEKVFLECVQDMDHENMFWYRQDPGLGLRLIYFSYDVKMKEKGDIPEGYSVSREKKERFSLILESASTNQTSMYLCASSLMQGYEKLFFGSGTQLSVL.

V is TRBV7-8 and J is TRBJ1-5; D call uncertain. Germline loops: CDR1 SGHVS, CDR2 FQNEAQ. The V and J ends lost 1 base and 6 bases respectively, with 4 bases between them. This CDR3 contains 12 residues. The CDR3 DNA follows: TGTGCCAGCAGCTTAGATAGTCAGCCCCAGCATTTT. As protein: CASSLDSQPQHF. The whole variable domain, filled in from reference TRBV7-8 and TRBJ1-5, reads GAGVSQSPRYKVAKRGQDVALRCDPISGHVSLFWYQQALGQGPEFLTYFQNEAQLDKSGLPSDRFFAERPEGSVSTLKIQRTQQEDSAVYLCASSLDSQPQHFGDGTRLSIL.

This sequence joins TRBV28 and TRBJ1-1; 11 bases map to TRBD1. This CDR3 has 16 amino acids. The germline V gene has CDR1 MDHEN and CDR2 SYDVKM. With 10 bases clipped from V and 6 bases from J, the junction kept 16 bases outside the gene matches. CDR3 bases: TGTGCCACCAATATCGCGGGACAGGGGGGGCACGCTGAAGCTTTCTTT. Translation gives CATNIAGQGGHAEAFF.

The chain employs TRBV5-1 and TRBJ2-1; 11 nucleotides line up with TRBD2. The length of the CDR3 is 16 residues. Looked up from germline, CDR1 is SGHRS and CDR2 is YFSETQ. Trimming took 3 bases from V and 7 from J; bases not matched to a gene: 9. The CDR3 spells CASSSVAGGPRNEQFF. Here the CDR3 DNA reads TGCGCCAGCAGCTCCGTAGCGGGAGGGCCTAGAAATGAGCAGTTCTTC.

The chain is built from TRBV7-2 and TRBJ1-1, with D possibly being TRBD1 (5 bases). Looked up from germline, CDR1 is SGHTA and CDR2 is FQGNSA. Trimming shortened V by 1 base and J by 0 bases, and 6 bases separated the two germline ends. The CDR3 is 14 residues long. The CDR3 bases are TGTGCCAGCAGCTTAGACAGGATGAACACTGAAGCTTTCTTT. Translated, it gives CASSLDRMNTEAFF.

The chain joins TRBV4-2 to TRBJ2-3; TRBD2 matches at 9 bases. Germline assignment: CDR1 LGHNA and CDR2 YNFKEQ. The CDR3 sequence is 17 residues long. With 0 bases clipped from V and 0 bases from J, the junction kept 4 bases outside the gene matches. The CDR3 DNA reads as TGTGCCAGCAGCCAAGATCCTAGCGGGACGAGCACAGATACGCAGTATTTT. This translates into CASSQDPSGTSTDTQYF.

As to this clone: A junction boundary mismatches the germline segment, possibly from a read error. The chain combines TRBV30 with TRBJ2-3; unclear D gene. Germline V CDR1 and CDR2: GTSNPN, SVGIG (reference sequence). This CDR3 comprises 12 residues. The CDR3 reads CAWSVYTDTQNF. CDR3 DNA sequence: TGTGCCTGGAGTGTATACACAGATACGCAGAATTTT.

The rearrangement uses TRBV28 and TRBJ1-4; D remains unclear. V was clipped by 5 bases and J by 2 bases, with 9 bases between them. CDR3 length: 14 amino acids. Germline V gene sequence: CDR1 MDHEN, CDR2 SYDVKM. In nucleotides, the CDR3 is TGTGCCAGCAGTCAGGCAGAGACTAATGAAAAACTGTTTTTT. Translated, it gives CASSQAETNEKLFF.

CDR3 loop: CASSLGAGGLTDTQYF. For the CDR3, the DNA is TGTGCCAGCAGCTTAGGAGCAGGGGGGCTCACAGATACGCAGTATTTT. This chain links TRBV11-3 with TRBJ2-3; perhaps TRBD1 as D (7 bases). The V gene's germline CDR1 is SGHNT and CDR2 YENEEA. CDR3 size: 16 residues. Trimming took 1 base from V and 2 from J, leaving 13 bases between them.

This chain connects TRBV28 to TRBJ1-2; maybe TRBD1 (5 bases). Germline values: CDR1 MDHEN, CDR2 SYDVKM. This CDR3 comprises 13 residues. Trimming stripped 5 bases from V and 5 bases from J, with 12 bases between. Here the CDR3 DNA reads TGTGCCAGCAGTCAACTGACAGTATATGGCTACACCTTC. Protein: CASSQLTVYGYTF.

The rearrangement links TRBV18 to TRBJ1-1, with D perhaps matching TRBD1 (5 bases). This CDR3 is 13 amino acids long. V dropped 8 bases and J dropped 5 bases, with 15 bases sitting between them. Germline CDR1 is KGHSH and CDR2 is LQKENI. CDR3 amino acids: CASRPGKGTEAFF. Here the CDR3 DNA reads TGTGCCAGCCGCCCAGGGAAAGGGACTGAAGCTTTCTTT. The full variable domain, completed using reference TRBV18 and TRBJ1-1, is NAGVMQNPRHLVRRRGQEARLRCSPMKGHSHVYWYRQLPEEGLKFMVYLQKENIIDESGMPKERFSAEFPKEGPSILRIQQVVRGDSAAYFCASRPGKGTEAFFGQGTRLTVV.

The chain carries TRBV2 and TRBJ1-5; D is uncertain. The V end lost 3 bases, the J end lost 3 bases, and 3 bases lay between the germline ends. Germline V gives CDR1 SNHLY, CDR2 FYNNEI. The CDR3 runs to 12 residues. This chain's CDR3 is CASSDSNQPQHF. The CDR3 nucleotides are TGTGCCAGCAGTGACTCCAATCAGCCCCAGCATTTT.